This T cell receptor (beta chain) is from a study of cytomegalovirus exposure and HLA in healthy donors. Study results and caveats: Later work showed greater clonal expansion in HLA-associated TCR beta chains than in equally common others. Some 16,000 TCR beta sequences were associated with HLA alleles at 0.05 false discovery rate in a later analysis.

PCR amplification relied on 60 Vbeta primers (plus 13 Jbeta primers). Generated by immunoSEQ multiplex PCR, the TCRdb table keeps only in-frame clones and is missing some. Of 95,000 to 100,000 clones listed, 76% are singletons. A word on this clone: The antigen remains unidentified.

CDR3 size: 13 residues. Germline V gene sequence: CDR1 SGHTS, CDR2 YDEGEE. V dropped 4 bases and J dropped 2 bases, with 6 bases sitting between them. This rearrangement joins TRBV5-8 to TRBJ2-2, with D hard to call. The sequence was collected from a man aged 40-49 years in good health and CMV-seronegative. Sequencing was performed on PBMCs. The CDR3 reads CASSGPNTGELFF. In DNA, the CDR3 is TGTGCCAGCAGCGGGCCTAACACCGGGGAGCTGTTTTTT.